Below, one TCR beta chain is given with its context. This entry comes from a study of OX40 agonist ivuxolimab in advanced cancers. Blood was sampled at baseline, cycle 4 day 1, and cycle 7 day 1. The repertoire was sequenced with immunoSEQ multiplex PCR; TCRdb's copy has only in-frame clones and lacks some. Of roughly 30,000 clones listed, roughly nine tenths are singletons. Germline V gives CDR1 MNHEY, CDR2 SVGAGI. Deletions cut 5 bases from V and 1 base from J, with 2 bases between. The CDR3 has 11 amino acids. The clonotype was recovered from an adult with an advanced solid tumor such as melanoma, head and neck, liver or kidney cancer. The specimen comprised CD4+ or CD8+ T cells sorted from blood, sampled in a trial of the OX40 agonist ivuxolimab. The V gene is TRBV6-5, the J gene TRBJ1-1; no definite D call. The CDR3 reads CASSGNTEAFF. The CDR3 coding sequence is TGTGCCAGCAGTGGGAACACTGAAGCTTTCTTT.